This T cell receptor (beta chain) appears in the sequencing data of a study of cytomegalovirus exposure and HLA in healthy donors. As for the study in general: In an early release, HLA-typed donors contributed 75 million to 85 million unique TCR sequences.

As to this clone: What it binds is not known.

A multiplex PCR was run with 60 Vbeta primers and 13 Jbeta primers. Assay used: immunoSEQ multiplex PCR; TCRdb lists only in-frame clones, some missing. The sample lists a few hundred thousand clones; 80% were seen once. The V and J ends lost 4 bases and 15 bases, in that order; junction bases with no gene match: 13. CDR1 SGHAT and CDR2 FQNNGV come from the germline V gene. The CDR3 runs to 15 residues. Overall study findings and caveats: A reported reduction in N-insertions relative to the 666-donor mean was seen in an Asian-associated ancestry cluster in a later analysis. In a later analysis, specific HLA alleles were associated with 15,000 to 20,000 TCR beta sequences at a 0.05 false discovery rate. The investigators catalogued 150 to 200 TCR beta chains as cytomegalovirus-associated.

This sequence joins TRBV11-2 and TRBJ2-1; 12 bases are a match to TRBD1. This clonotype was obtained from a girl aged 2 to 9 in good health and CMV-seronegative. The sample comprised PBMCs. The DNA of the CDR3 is TGTGCCAGCAGCTACCGGGACAGGGGGCTCACAAACGGGTTCTTC. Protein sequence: CASSYRDRGLTNGFF.